This is a list of T cell receptor beta chains from one sample in a study of control samples from healthy donors and cancer patients. Assay used: immunoSEQ multiplex PCR; TCRdb lists only in-frame clones, some missing. Of roughly 170,000 clones in the sample, 91% are singletons; the top ten hold 2% to 2.5%. Sample: blood. The source of these receptors is a woman in her 40s in good health. Both conserved end residues are part of each CDR3.

TRBV5-1	14	TRBJ2-3	CASSLGLAGDTQYF
TRBV27	12	TRBJ2-7	CASGPASYEQYF
TRBV6-5	13	TRBJ1-2	CASSYRAGYGYTF
TRBV28	15	TRBJ1-4	CASSQATGGREKLFF
TRBV5-1	16	TRBJ2-6	CASSLLAGAGANVLTF
TRBV3-1/TRBV3-2	13	TRBJ1-2	CASSPSGGGGYTF
TRBV5-5	13	TRBJ2-1	CASRSRVYNEQFF
TRBV5-4	15	TRBJ1-2	CASSSTSRTGTGYTF
TRBV19	14	TRBJ1-6	CASSHRGVDSPLHF
TRBV3-1/TRBV3-2	12	TRBJ1-2	CASSQVTMGYTF
TRBV5-6	15	TRBJ2-7	CASSEGTSGNYEQYF
TRBV7-9	17	TRBJ2-7	CASSLAEAGRNPYEQYF
TRBV4-1	14	TRBJ1-2	CASSQGAGWDGYTF
TRBV3-1/TRBV3-2	16	TRBJ2-5	CASSQDLRLVEETQYF
TRBV5-1	15	TRBJ1-3	CASSLTGSSGNTIYF
TRBV19	13	TRBJ1-4	CASSMRVNEKLFF
TRBV7-7	13	TRBJ1-1	CASSPGFGTEAFF
TRBV6-5	14	TRBJ1-5	CASSLGPPHQPQHF
TRBV4-2	13	TRBJ1-6	CASSQEGDSPLHF
TRBV10-1	13	TRBJ1-2	CASSPSSNYGYTF
TRBV4-2	16	TRBJ2-3	CASSQDRLADTDTQYF
TRBV2	14	TRBJ1-5	CASSPGTQNQPQHF
TRBV6-5	14	TRBJ2-1	CASSRGGLYNEQFF
TRBV6-5	12	TRBJ2-7	CAAWGTVYEQYF
TRBV13	14	TRBJ1-3	CASSFSGGKNTIYF
TRBV11-2	12	TRBJ1-1	CASSLPGTEAFF
TRBV9	19	TRBJ1-3	CASSAGAFIQGVSGNTIYF
TRBV28	16	TRBJ1-6	CASSSRRLGRISPLHF
TRBV9	15	TRBJ1-1	CASSVGGTANTEAFF
TRBV11-2	17	TRBJ1-1	CASSLDPPDGQNTEAFF
TRBV4-1	13	TRBJ2-7	CASSQVGTYEQYF
TRBV2	13	TRBJ1-5	CAGGWESGQPQHF
TRBV3-1/TRBV3-2	13	TRBJ2-7	CASSGGRSYEQYF
TRBV5-6	14	TRBJ1-4	CASSRGQGREKLFF
TRBV27	14	TRBJ2-3	CASRTGLSTDTQYF
TRBV7-6	17	TRBJ2-2	CASSLVSRGSNTGELFF
TRBV3-1/TRBV3-2	15	TRBJ1-5	CASSQSQYSNQPQHF
TRBV18	13	TRBJ2-1	CASSQQGRHEQFF
TRBV23-1	19	TRBJ1-2	CASSQSMLRDTFWDRLLAF
TRBV4-2	16	TRBJ1-5	CASSQDLAGGPQPQHF
TRBV6-5	13	TRBJ2-7	CASSTGGLYEQYF
TRBV10-3	14	TRBJ1-2	CAISDRASRGGYTF
TRBV9	14	TRBJ2-5	CASSPGTGTETQYF
TRBV3-1/TRBV3-2	16	TRBJ2-5	CASSQDLSQGRGTQYF
TRBV6-1	15	TRBJ2-1	CASSEGDRGRDEQFF
TRBV19	15	TRBJ2-3	CASSPRDSRTDTQYF
TRBV5-4	14	TRBJ2-7	CASSLDKTFYEQYF
TRBV5-6	14	TRBJ2-4	CASSSRGGGNIQYF
TRBV7-9	15	TRBJ1-2	CASIAGQGANYGYTF
TRBV5-6	15	TRBJ1-2	CASSTDSAYNYGYTF
TRBV7-9	14	TRBJ1-1	CASSLDIQNTEAFF
TRBV7-8	15	TRBJ1-4	CASSLNIATNEKLFF
TRBV5-6	11	TRBJ2-3	CASSLGDTQYF
TRBV19	12	TRBJ1-2	CASKLQGGGYTF
TRBV12-5	16	TRBJ1-3	CASGLVVGRSGNTIYF